Listed here are 10 T cell receptor beta chains from one sample, sequenced in a study of blood T cell repertoires in COVID-19. The data were produced by immunoSEQ multiplex PCR, yet TCRdb's version contains in-frame clones alone and is incomplete. The table includes 200,000 to 300,000 clones, around 83% detected once. The sample was peripheral blood. The source is a woman aged 55-70 years with active or convalescent COVID-19.

The chain is built from TRBV5-1 and TRBJ2-7; 8 bases fit TRBD1. The trim removed 4 bases at V and 1 base at J, leaving 7 bases unmatched. Looked up from germline, CDR1 is SGHRS and CDR2 is YFSETQ. CDR3 length equals 15 residues. CDR3 sequence: CASSPGGTGSYEQYF. The CDR3 nucleotides are TGCGCCAGCAGCCCGGGCGGGACAGGATCCTACGAGCAGTACTTC. The variable domain in full, completed from reference TRBV5-1 and TRBJ2-7, reads KAGVTQTPRYLIKTRGQQVTLSCSPISGHRSVSWYQQTPGQGLQFLFEYFSETQRNKGNFPGRFSGRQFSNSRSEMNVSTLELGDSALYLCASSPGGTGSYEQYFGPGTRLTVT.

V usage is TRBV2 and J usage is TRBJ2-3; 13 bases map to TRBD2. This CDR3 has 17 amino acids. V was pared by 5 bases and J by 0 bases, with 5 bases of the junction left unmatched. The germline CDR1 and CDR2 sequences are SNHLY and FYNNEI. DNA of the CDR3: TGTGCCAGCAGTTCACGGACTAGCGGGGGCAGCACAGATACGCAGTATTTT. Residues: CASSSRTSGGSTDTQYF.

The genes are TRBV6-5 and TRBJ1-1; perhaps TRBD1 as D (6 bases). The CDR3 loop spans 13 amino acids. Germline CDR1 is MNHEY and CDR2 is SVGAGI. With 6 bases removed from V and 1 base from J, the gap between germline ends came to 9 bases. The CDR3 DNA follows: TGTGCCAGCAGACAGGGTGGGAACACTGAAGCTTTCTTT. It is translated as CASRQGGNTEAFF.

Only a few counts were recorded for this clone. CDR3 in amino acids: CASSHSRGNGYTF. CDR3 bases: TGTGCCAGCAGCCATAGTCGGGGGAATGGCTACACCTTC. The rearrangement joins TRBV14 to TRBJ1-2; the D gene is possibly TRBD1 (5 bases). Germline loops: CDR1 SGHDN, CDR2 FVKESK. Trimming left V 3 bases short and J 6 bases short, with 11 bases between. The CDR3 length is 13 residues.

The rearrangement uses TRBV12-2 and TRBJ1-5; no DNA check was done on the table's D call, TRBD1. TRBV12-2 is described as a pseudogene. The CDR3 is 17 amino acids. The CDR3 is CASRRQPDRGEGQPQHF. In nucleotides, the CDR3 is TGTGCAAGTCGCCGACAACCGGACAGGGGGGAAGGTCAGCCCCAGCATTTT.

The CDR3 loop is CASRGGAGELFF. The CDR3 DNA sequence: TGTGCCAGCCGCGGGGGGGCCGGGGAGCTGTTTTTT. This rearrangement joins TRBV12-3 or TRBV12-4 to TRBJ2-2; TRBD2 matches at 9 bases. Trimming removed 8 bases from V and 6 bases from J; junction bases left unmatched: 1. The CDR3 spans 12 residues.

V usage is TRBV27 and J usage is TRBJ1-2; 9 positions match TRBD1. Germline-derived CDR1 and CDR2 are MNHEY and SMNVEV (reference sequence). The CDR3 covers 14 residues. V dropped 5 bases and J dropped 6; count of bases not matched to a gene: 7. The CDR3 DNA is TGTGCCAGCAGTCCGGGACAGGGAGGTCATGGCTACACCTTC. This encodes CASSPGQGGHGYTF.

The chain employs TRBV5-8 and TRBJ2-7; 8 bases are a match to TRBD2. J gave up 3 bases and V 3 bases, and 8 bases lay outside the gene matches. CDR3 length equals 15 residues. The germline gives CDR1 SGHTS, CDR2 YDEGEE. DNA of the CDR3: TGTGCCAGCAGCTCGAAAGCGGGGGTCCTCTACGAGCAGTACTTC. Its translation: CASSSKAGVLYEQYF.

The chain joins TRBV19 to TRBJ2-7; D might be TRBD2 (5 bases). This CDR3 has 14 amino acids. CDR1 and CDR2 (germline): LNHDA, SQIVND (reference sequence). Deletions cut 2 bases from V and 1 base from J, with 9 bases between. CDR3 protein: CASSIRGSSYEQYF. The CDR3 DNA reads as TGTGCCAGTAGTATAAGAGGGTCTTCCTACGAGCAGTACTTC.

The gene calls are TRBV6-2 or TRBV6-3 and TRBJ1-1; tentative D call: TRBD1 (6 bases). Germline assignment: CDR1 MNHEY and CDR2 SVGEGT. The V and J ends lost 3 bases and 1 base respectively, with 15 bases between them. This CDR3 comprises 16 residues. CDR3 protein: CASSYRTSTGNTEAFF. Written as DNA, the CDR3 is TGTGCCAGCAGTTATAGGACCTCGACAGGGAACACTGAAGCTTTCTTT.